These 2 T cell receptor beta chains originate from one sample sequenced in a study of early stage breast cancer tumors. Sequencing was performed with immunoSEQ multiplex PCR; in TCRdb, only in-frame clones are kept and a portion is missing. In the table there are 45,000 to 60,000 clones, just over 90% of which are singletons. Sequencing was done on a sample of blood. The receptors here all came from a person between 65 and 79 years old with breast cancer.

The rearrangement uses TRBV30 and TRBJ1-6, with TRBD1 identical over 10 bases. This CDR3 has 15 amino acids. CDR1 is GTSNPN and CDR2 is SVGIG in the germline V gene (reference sequence). Unmatched junction bases numbered 8, after V lost 3 bases and J lost 9 bases. The CDR3 loop reads CAWSLDRGPSSPLHF. CDR3 DNA sequence: TGTGCCTGGAGCCTTGACAGGGGGCCGAGTTCACCCCTCCACTTT. Full variable domain (remainder filled in from reference TRBV30 and TRBJ1-6): SQTIHQWPATLVQPVGSPLSLECTVEGTSNPNLYWYRQAAGRGLQLLFYSVGIGQISSEVPQNLSASRPQDRQFILSSKKLLLSDSGFYLCAWSLDRGPSSPLHFGNGTRLTVT.

The V gene is TRBV5-4, the J gene TRBJ2-2, with D possibly being TRBD2 (5 bases). The CDR3 sequence is 17 residues long. Deletions cut 0 bases from V and 9 bases from J, with 21 bases between. Germline CDR1 SGHNT, CDR2 YYREEE (reference sequence). CDR3 in amino acids: CASSLDPPPGGVRELFF. CDR3 sequence (DNA): TGTGCCAGCAGCTTGGATCCTCCCCCCGGAGGTGTACGGGAGCTGTTTTTT.